This TCR beta chain was sequenced for a study of Ad26.COV2.S vaccination and SARS-CoV-2 variants. Study details: In the COV1001 trial, the donor was in the Ad26.COV2.S arm. Each vaccinee took Ad26.COV2.S intramuscularly, once or twice 56 days apart.

Clones were sequenced by immunoSEQ multiplex PCR, and TCRdb holds only the in-frame ones, with some missing. The sample includes nearly 400,000 clones, approximately 90% of them seen just once. Indicated treatment: roughly 20 received Ad26.COV2.S at low or high dose, single or two shots; about 5 received placebo; per-sample allocation not given. The samples date from day 63 after the first vaccine or placebo injection. In Boston, an adult donor aged 18-55 years took part. As regards this clone: Its antigen remains unknown.

Whole-study findings and limits: Post-vaccination spike-specific CD8+ and CD4+ T cell responses reportedly had substantial breadth.

Per the germline V gene, CDR1 is MNHEY and CDR2 is SMNVEV (reference sequence). This CDR3 contains 15 residues. V lost 5 bases to trimming and J lost 7 bases; unmatched junction nucleotides: 8. J is TRBJ2-7 and V is TRBV27; 13 bases are a match to TRBD2. This clonotype was obtained from a person aged 18-60 years who received the Ad26.COV2.S COVID-19 vaccine or a placebo. The sample consisted of peripheral blood, taken in a trial of Ad26.COV2.S vaccine versus placebo. The CDR3 protein is CASSRGTSGTGEQYF. CDR3 sequence (DNA): TGTGCCAGCAGTCGAGGGACTAGCGGGACGGGGGAGCAGTACTTC.